One sample yielded the 21 T cell receptor beta chains listed below, sequenced in a study of blood T cells in healthy people across ages. Primed by a sample-barcoded 5' primer and a J-beta primer mix, a second PCR proceeded for 7 to 11 cycles. TCRdb fed the 5' RACE reads into MiXCR, producing one record per CDR3 protein. Of some 940,000 distinct CDR3 sequences listed, 25% to 30% are singletons. A further study also used this sample, focusing on T cells of mothers and their children.

Material: blood. These receptors originate from a woman aged 40 to 49 in good health.

This clonotype was detected a few times. An end of the junction does not agree with germline; a read error may underlie this. V usage is TRBV9 and J usage is TRBJ2-7; 9 nucleotides match TRBD2. Germline loops: CDR1 SGDLS, CDR2 YYNGEE. CDR3 length: 15 residues. The CDR3 nucleotides are TGTACCAGCAGCGTAAGCGGGGGGCTGTCCTACGAGCAGTACTTC. Amino acid sequence: CTSSVSGGLSYEQYF. The whole variable domain, filled in from reference TRBV9 and TRBJ2-7, reads DSGVTQTPKHLITATGQRVTLRCSPRSGDLSVYWYQQSLDQGLQFLIQYYNGEERAKGNILERFSAQQFPDLHSELNLSSLELGDSALYFCTSSVSGGLSYEQYFGPGTRLTVT.

CDR3 region: CASGFPSGGPNEQFF. The CDR3 DNA reads as TGTGCTAGTGGTTTCCCTAGCGGAGGACCCAATGAGCAGTTCTTC. V usage is TRBV12-5 and J usage is TRBJ2-1; TRBD2 matches 7 bases. Per the germline V gene, CDR1 is LGHNT and CDR2 is FRNRAP. The length of the CDR3 is 15 residues. The trim removed 3 bases at V and 6 bases at J, leaving 8 bases unmatched.

This clonotype was seen repeatedly, ten times or more. J is TRBJ2-1 and V is TRBV5-8; D gene unclear. Trimming pared 0 bases from V and 2 bases from J, leaving 9 bases between. The length of the CDR3 is 15 residues. Germline V gene sequence: CDR1 SGHTS, CDR2 YDEGEE. This chain's CDR3 is CASSLGQVAYNEQFF. In DNA, the CDR3 is TGTGCCAGCAGCTTGGGGCAGGTAGCCTACAATGAGCAGTTCTTC.

This clonotype was detected a few times. The chain links TRBV5-1 to TRBJ2-6; maybe TRBD1 (6 bases). V shed 0 bases and J shed 1 base, with 17 bases lying between them. The CDR3 runs 19 residues. Germline V gives CDR1 SGHRS, CDR2 YFSETQ. The CDR3 sequence is CASSLDKYRAGSGANVLTF. For the CDR3, the DNA is TGCGCCAGCAGCTTGGACAAATACAGGGCCGGTTCTGGGGCCAACGTCCTGACTTTC.

The chain recombines TRBV2 with TRBJ1-5; 7 positions match TRBD1. V dropped 2 bases and J dropped 8; count of bases not matched to a gene: 3. The CDR3 covers 13 residues. Germline V CDR1 and CDR2: SNHLY, FYNNEI. CDR3 nucleotides: TGTGCCAGCAGTGAAAGGGGGCGCAAGCCCCAGCATTTT. It yields the protein CASSERGRKPQHF.

This clonotype was detected a few times. This may come from a read error, since a much larger clone is one base off. The rearrangement joins TRBV7-2 to TRBJ2-7, with 7 bases lining up with TRBD2. The CDR3 consists of 13 residues. Germline V gene lookup returns CDR1 SGHTA and CDR2 FQGNSA. Written as DNA, the CDR3 is TGTGCCATCAGCTTCGGGGGGTCTTACGAGCAGTACTTC. Translating gives CAISFGGSYEQYF.

This clonotype was counted ten times or more. This chain uses TRBV7-2 with TRBJ2-7; tentative D call: TRBD1 (5 bases). The CDR3 is made up of 17 amino acids. V was trimmed by 5 bases and J by 5 bases, leaving 25 bases between them. The germline V gene encodes CDR1 SGHTA and CDR2 FQGNSA. The DNA of the CDR3 is TGTGCCAGCAGCGCCCCCGATAGGGGCTACCTGGTGGACGAGCAGTACTTC. Amino acid sequence: CASSAPDRGYLVDEQYF.

The chain uses TRBV27 and TRBJ2-1; D ambiguous. The germline V gene encodes CDR1 MNHEY and CDR2 SMNVEV (reference sequence). V gave up 8 bases and J gave up 4 bases, with 6 bases separating them. CDR3 size: 11 residues. The CDR3 sequence is CASLRYNEQFF. The DNA for the CDR3 is TGTGCCAGCCTCCGGTACAATGAGCAGTTCTTC.

There are many counts of this clonotype. This chain links TRBV5-5 with TRBJ2-4; D is possibly TRBD2 (6 bases). Between the trimmed V and J ends, which lost 0 bases and 5 bases, there was a span of 15 bases. The CDR3 runs 16 residues. CDR1 and CDR2 (germline): SGHKS, YYEKEE (reference sequence). In DNA, the CDR3 is TGTGCCAGCAGCTTGGGGGGTCGGGAGTTCGAAAACATTCAGTACTTC. Protein: CASSLGGREFENIQYF.

This clonotype was counted only a few times. The CDR3 loop is CASSLTGRGGSSYEQYF. CDR3 nucleotides: TGTGCCAGCAGTTTAACAGGTCGTGGCGGGAGCTCCTACGAGCAGTACTTC. The chain links TRBV6-5 to TRBJ2-7, with 7 bases identical to TRBD2. This CDR3 spans 17 amino acids. CDR1 and CDR2 from the germline V gene are MNHEY and SVGAGI. The ends lost 4 bases at V and 0 bases at J; junction bases unmatched: 12.

This rearrangement joins TRBV5-1 to TRBJ1-6; the D gene is possibly TRBD1 (5 bases). The CDR3 runs 16 residues. Germline assignment: CDR1 SGHRS and CDR2 YFSETQ. V lost 4 bases to trimming and J lost 8 bases, with 19 bases between them. The CDR3 region is CASSKSLQGYDSPLHF. CDR3 in DNA: TGCGCCAGCAGCAAAAGCCTCCAGGGTTATGATTCACCCCTCCACTTT.

In its sample, this clonotype was seen many times. The chain joins TRBV9 to TRBJ2-7, with TRBD1 identical over 8 bases. This CDR3 contains 16 residues. From germline, CDR1 is SGDLS and CDR2 YYNGEE. After removal of 3 bases from V and 5 bases from J, the junction contained 13 bases not matched to a gene. CDR3 DNA: TGTGCCAGCAGCGCAGGGAGGCCGGGACAGGAAAACGAGCAGTACTTC. This translates into CASSAGRPGQENEQYF.

This clonotype was picked up a small number of times. The chain joins TRBV20-1 to TRBJ2-3, with 9 bases that match TRBD2. The CDR3 is 15 amino acids. Germline CDR1 and CDR2: DFQATT and SNEGSKA (reference sequence). V lost 6 bases, J lost 2 bases, and 9 bases stayed unmatched. CDR3 DNA sequence: TGCAGTGCCGAATCCGGGACTAGCCTCACAGATACGCAGTATTTT. Translating gives CSAESGTSLTDTQYF.

The chain carries TRBV29-1 and TRBJ2-5; no clear D. Looked up from germline, CDR1 is SQVTM and CDR2 is ANQGSEA. CDR3 size: 13 residues. V lost 5 bases and J lost 5, with 15 bases in between. The CDR3 sequence: CSVYLDRLETQYF. In DNA, the CDR3 is TGCAGCGTTTACCTGGATAGGCTGGAGACCCAGTACTTC.

This clonotype was found a few times. The V and J genes are TRBV29-1 and TRBJ1-6; 7 bases map to TRBD1. V dropped 4 bases and J dropped 7; count of bases not matched to a gene: 4. This CDR3 has 13 residues. Per germline, CDR1 SQVTM and CDR2 ANQGSEA. DNA for the CDR3: TGCAGCGTTGGGGGGGACAGAAATTCACCCCTCCACTTT. Protein: CSVGGDRNSPLHF.

This clonotype was found a few times. CDR3 loop: CASKFAGAVQETQYF. CDR3 in DNA: TGTGCCAGCAAATTCGCGGGGGCCGTCCAAGAGACCCAGTACTTC. The chain joins TRBV2 to TRBJ2-5, with D perhaps matching TRBD2 (7 bases). V shed 7 bases and J shed 1 base, with 16 bases lying between them. There are 15 residues in the CDR3. The germline CDR1 and CDR2 sequences are SNHLY and FYNNEI.

The table lists this clonotype with a few counts. The chain combines TRBV5-8 with TRBJ2-6; D might be TRBD1 (6 bases). The CDR3 runs 17 residues. Germline V gene lookup returns CDR1 SGHTS and CDR2 YDEGEE. The V end lost 0 bases, the J end lost 4 bases, and 14 bases lay between the germline ends. CDR3 loop: CASSLALTGSGANVLTF. CDR3 sequence (DNA): TGTGCCAGCAGCTTGGCCCTCACAGGGTCCGGGGCCAACGTCCTGACTTTC.

A single count supports this clonotype. The chain couples TRBV10-3 to TRBJ1-5; TRBD1 aligns across 8 bases. CDR3 size: 15 residues. CDR1 and CDR2 from the germline V gene are ENHRY and SYGVKD. The trim removed 5 bases at V and 3 bases at J, leaving 6 bases unmatched. The chain's CDR3 is CAISPGQEVNQPQHF. CDR3 DNA sequence: TGTGCCATCAGTCCGGGACAGGAGGTCAATCAGCCCCAGCATTTT.

This clonotype has a count of ten or more. CDR3 DNA sequence: TGTGCCACCAGCAGAGATTATTTAGGGACAGGGGGCTACGAGCAGTACTTC. Its translation: CATSRDYLGTGGYEQYF. The chain recombines TRBV15 with TRBJ2-7; 11 bases match TRBD1. This CDR3 comprises 17 residues. Germline CDR1 LNHNV, CDR2 YYDKDF (reference sequence). V trimming: 0 bases; J trimming: 3 bases; junction bases outside the gene matches: 7.

At least ten counts were recorded for this clonotype. The CDR3 loop reads CASSQGENYQETQYF. In DNA form, the CDR3 reads TGTGCCAGCAGCCAGGGGGAGAACTACCAAGAGACCCAGTACTTC. The chain carries TRBV11-2 and TRBJ2-5; 7 nucleotides line up with TRBD1. This CDR3 comprises 15 residues. The V segment lost 5 bases and the J segment 0 bases; nucleotides outside the gene matches: 6. CDR1 and CDR2 (germline): SGHAT, FQNNGV.

This clonotype was counted a single time. A much larger clone is a single base away; this may be a read error. This rearrangement joins TRBV6-4 to TRBJ2-1; the match to TRBD2 covers 9 bases. The CDR3 runs to 15 residues. V shed 6 bases, J shed 3 bases, and the junction held 6 bases outside the gene matches. CDR1 and CDR2 (germline): MRHNA, SNTAGT. The CDR3 DNA reads TGTGCCAGCAGCTTAGCGGGGGATTTCTACAATGAGCAGTTCTTC. Amino acid sequence: CASSLAGDFYNEQFF.